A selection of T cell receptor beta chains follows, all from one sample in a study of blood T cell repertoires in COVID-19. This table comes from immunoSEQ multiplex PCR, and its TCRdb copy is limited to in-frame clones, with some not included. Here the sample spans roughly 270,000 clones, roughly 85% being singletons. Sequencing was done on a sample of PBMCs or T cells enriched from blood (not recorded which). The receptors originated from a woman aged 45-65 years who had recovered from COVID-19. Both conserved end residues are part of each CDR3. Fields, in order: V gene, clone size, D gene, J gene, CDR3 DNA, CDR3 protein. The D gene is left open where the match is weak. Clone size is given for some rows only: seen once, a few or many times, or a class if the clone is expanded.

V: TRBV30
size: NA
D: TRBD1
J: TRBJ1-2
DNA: TGTGCCTGGAAATCTCGGGACAGGGTATACACCTTC
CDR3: CAWKSRDRVYTF

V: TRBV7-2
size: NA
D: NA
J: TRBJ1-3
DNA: TGTGCCAGCAGCGCACAGGTAACTGGAAACACCATATATTTT
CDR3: CASSAQVTGNTIYF

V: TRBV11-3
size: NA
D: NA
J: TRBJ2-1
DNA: TGTGCCAGCAGCTTAGATCCCACTAGACACAATGAGCAGTTCTTC
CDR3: CASSLDPTRHNEQFF

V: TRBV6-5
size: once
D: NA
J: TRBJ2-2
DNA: TGTGCCAGCAGTTCCCTCCCCCGCGGGGAGCTGTTTTTT
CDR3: CASSSLPRGELFF

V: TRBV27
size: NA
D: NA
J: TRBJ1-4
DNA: TGTGCCAGCAGTTTACTCCCATTGGACAGCCCAACTAATGAAAAACTGTTTTTT
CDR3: CASSLLPLDSPTNEKLFF

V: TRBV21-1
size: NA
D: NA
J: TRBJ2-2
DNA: TGTGCCAGCAGCATTCGACAGGGGACCACCGGGGAGCTGTTTTTT
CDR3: CASSIRQGTTGELFF

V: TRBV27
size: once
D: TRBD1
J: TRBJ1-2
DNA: TGTGCCAGCAGTGCCACGGGACAGGGTCGGGCTATGGCTTACACCTTC
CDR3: CASSATGQGRAMAYTF

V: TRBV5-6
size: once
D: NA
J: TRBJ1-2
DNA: TGTGCCAGCAGCTACCGACAGAGCAGCCTGATCGGGTACACCTTC
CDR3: CASSYRQSSLIGYTF

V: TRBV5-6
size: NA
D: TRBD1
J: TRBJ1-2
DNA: TGTGCCAGCAGCTTCAGGGGGAATAACTATGGCTACACCTTC
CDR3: CASSFRGNNYGYTF

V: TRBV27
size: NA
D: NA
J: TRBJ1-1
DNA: TGTGCCAGCACTAAGTCCGGGGTCTACACTGAAGCTTTCTTT
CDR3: CASTKSGVYTEAFF

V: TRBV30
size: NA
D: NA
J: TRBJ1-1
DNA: TGTGCCTGGAGTGTACACGCTTTGAACACTGAAGCTTTCTTT
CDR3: CAWSVHALNTEAFF

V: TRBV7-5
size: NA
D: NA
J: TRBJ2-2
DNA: TGTGCCAGAAGCTTAACAGGACTAGCGGGGAGGGGGGAGCTGTTTTTT
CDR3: CARSLTGLAGRGELFF

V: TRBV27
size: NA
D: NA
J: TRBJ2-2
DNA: TGTGCCAGCAGCCCCCTAGGGGGGGGCTCGAACACCGGGGAGCTGTTTTTT
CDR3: CASSPLGGGSNTGELFF

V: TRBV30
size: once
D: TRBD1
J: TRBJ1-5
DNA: TGTGCCTGGAGTGTGGACAGGGATAGCAATCAGCCCCAGCATTTT
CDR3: CAWSVDRDSNQPQHF

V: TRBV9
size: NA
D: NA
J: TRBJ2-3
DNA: TGTGCCAGCAGCGTAGCAGCGGGTCTAAGCACAGATACGCAGTATTTT
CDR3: CASSVAAGLSTDTQYF

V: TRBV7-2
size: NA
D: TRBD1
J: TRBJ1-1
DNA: TGTGCCAGCAGCGCCTGGACAGGGGAGAACACTGAAGCTTTCTTT
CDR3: CASSAWTGENTEAFF

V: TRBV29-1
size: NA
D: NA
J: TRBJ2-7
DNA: TGCAGCGCCGCCGGGACAAGTCCCTACGAGCAGTACTTC
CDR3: CSAAGTSPYEQYF

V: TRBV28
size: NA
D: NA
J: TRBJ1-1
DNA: TGTGCCAGCAATAACGGGGGGTCCACTGAAGCTTTCTTT
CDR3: CASNNGGSTEAFF

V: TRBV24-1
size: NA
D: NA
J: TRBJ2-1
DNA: TGTGCCACCAGTAGGAGCTCCTACAATGAGCAGTTCTTC
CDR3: CATSRSSYNEQFF

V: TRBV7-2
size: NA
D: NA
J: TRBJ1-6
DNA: TGTGCCAGCAGCTTAGCAGCGGCGAGAAATTCACCCCTCCACTTT
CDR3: CASSLAAARNSPLHF

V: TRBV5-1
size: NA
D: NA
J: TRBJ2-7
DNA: TGCGCCAGCAGCCTACGTCCGGGACTCGTATACGAGCAGTACTTC
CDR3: CASSLRPGLVYEQYF

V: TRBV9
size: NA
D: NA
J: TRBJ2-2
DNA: TGTGCCAGCAGCGGCAGGAACACCGGGGAGCTGTTTTTT
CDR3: CASSGRNTGELFF

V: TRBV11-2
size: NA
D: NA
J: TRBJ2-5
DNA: TGTGCCAGCAGCCAAACATCCCAAGAGACCCAGTACTTC
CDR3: CASSQTSQETQYF

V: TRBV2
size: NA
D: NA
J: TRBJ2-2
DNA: TGTGCCAGCAATCCCACTAACCCCGACACCGGGGAGCTGTTTTTT
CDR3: CASNPTNPDTGELFF

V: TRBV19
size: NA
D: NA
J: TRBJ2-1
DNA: TGTGCCAGTAGTACCGGGGTCTCCTACAATGAGCAGTTCTTC
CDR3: CASSTGVSYNEQFF

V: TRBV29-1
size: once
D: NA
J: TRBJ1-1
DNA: TGCAGCGTGTGGACAGTGAACACTGAAGCTTTCTTT
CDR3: CSVWTVNTEAFF

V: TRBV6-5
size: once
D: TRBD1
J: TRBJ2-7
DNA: TGTGCCAGCACCCCTGGGGACAGAGTCTACGAGCAGTACTTC
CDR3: CASTPGDRVYEQYF

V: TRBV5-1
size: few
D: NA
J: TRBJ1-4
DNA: TGCGCCAGCAGCTTGGCCGGGGAATACGGTGAAAAACTGTTTTTT
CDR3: CASSLAGEYGEKLFF

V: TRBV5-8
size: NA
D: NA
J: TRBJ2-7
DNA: TGTGCCAGCAGCTTGACCAGATCCTACGAGCAGTACTTC
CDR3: CASSLTRSYEQYF

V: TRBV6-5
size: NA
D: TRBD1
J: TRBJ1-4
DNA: TGTGCCAGCAGTTTGTACAGGGGGGAAAATGAAAAACTGTTTTTT
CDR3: CASSLYRGENEKLFF

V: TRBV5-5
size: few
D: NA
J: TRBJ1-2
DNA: TGTGCCAGCAGCTTTAGCCCCAGCTATGGCTACACCTTC
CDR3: CASSFSPSYGYTF